These 26 T cell receptor beta chains were sequenced from one sample in a study of T cell responses to AZD1222 COVID-19 vaccine. The method was immunoSEQ multiplex PCR; TCRdb's version includes in-frame clones alone and lacks a portion of them. The sample has about 140,000 clones, about 86% seen once. This specimen consisted of peripheral blood, obtained on day 0 of AZD1222 vaccination. The receptor source for this set is an adult in good health.

The CDR3: CAWTTREEQFF. The CDR3, as DNA: TGTGCCTGGACCACTCGCGAGGAGCAGTTCTTC. The chain carries TRBV30 and TRBJ2-1; D unclear. The germline CDR1 and CDR2 sequences are GTSNPN and SVGIG (reference sequence). CDR3 size: 11 residues. With 4 bases removed from V and 10 bases from J, the gap between germline ends came to 11 bases.

This sequence joins TRBV5-1 and TRBJ2-5; 8 bases match TRBD1. Germline V lookup: CDR1 SGHRS, CDR2 YFSETQ. The CDR3 sequence is 15 residues long. V was clipped by 3 bases and J by 1 base; unmatched bases: 5. The CDR3, as DNA: TGCGCCAGCAGCTCAATTACAGGGGGCCAAGAGACCCAGTACTTC. Translating it yields CASSSITGGQETQYF.

The chain is built from TRBV29-1 and TRBJ2-5; 7 nucleotides line up with TRBD1. CDR1 and CDR2 (germline): SQVTM, ANQGSEA. The CDR3 covers 12 residues. J lost 3 bases, V lost 6 bases, and 4 bases had no gene match. Here the CDR3 reads CSVTGTEETQYF. The CDR3 DNA reads as TGCAGCGTGACCGGGACAGAAGAGACCCAGTACTTC.

This clone is a singleton in its sample. The rearrangement links TRBV28 to TRBJ2-1; D gene ambiguous. From germline, CDR1 is MDHEN and CDR2 SYDVKM. CDR3 length: 18 amino acids. V lost 6 bases and J lost 0, with 21 bases in between. CDR3 loop: CASRALGPTTLSYNEQFF. The CDR3 DNA reads as TGTGCCAGCAGGGCCCTCGGACCAACTACTCTCTCCTACAATGAGCAGTTCTTC.

The sample holds one count of this clone. The chain recombines TRBV30 with TRBJ2-3, with TRBD1 identical over 7 bases. Trimming removed 1 base from V and 8 bases from J; junction bases left unmatched: 3. This CDR3 is 12 amino acids long. CDR1 is GTSNPN, CDR2 SVGIG, per germline (reference sequence). The CDR3 loop is CAWSATGVTQYF. The CDR3 DNA is TGTGCCTGGAGTGCTACAGGGGTTACGCAGTATTTT.

The CDR3 protein is CASSLVGGANEKLFF. For the CDR3, the DNA is TGTGCCAGCAGCTTAGTTGGAGGGGCCAATGAAAAACTGTTTTTT. The chain is built from TRBV7-9 and TRBJ1-4; D possibly corresponds to TRBD1 (5 bases). Germline CDR1 and CDR2: SEHNR and FQNEAQ (reference sequence). This CDR3 is built from 15 residues. Trimming took off 1 base at V and 5 bases at J, with 11 bases between the two ends.

The V gene is TRBV19, the J gene TRBJ1-5; maybe TRBD1 (5 bases). Per germline, CDR1 LNHDA and CDR2 SQIVND (reference sequence). The CDR3 runs 16 residues. Trimming removed 2 bases from V and 3 bases from J, with 14 bases in between. The CDR3 sequence is CASSIIRVSLNQPQHF. The CDR3 DNA reads as TGTGCCAGTAGTATAATCAGGGTTTCCCTCAATCAGCCCCAGCATTTT. The full variable domain, completed using reference TRBV19 and TRBJ1-5, is DGGITQSPKYLFRKEGQNVTLSCEQNLNHDAMYWYRQDPGQGLRLIYYSQIVNDFQKGDIAEGYSVSREKKESFPLTVTSAQKNPTAFYLCASSIIRVSLNQPQHFGDGTRLSIL.

This clone was observed once. The J gene is TRBJ1-2, the V gene TRBV7-5. TRBV7-5 has pseudogene status. The CDR3 consists of 24 residues. CDR3 DNA sequence: TGTGCCAGAAGCTTAGGGCGGGAGAAACAGGGGAATTTGACCTGGGCCGTTATTGGCTATGGCTACACCTTC. It codes for CARSLGREKQGNLTWAVIGYGYTF.

The chain carries TRBV9 and TRBJ2-1, with D perhaps TRBD1 or TRBD2 (5 bases each). Germline CDR1 is SGDLS and CDR2 is YYNGEE. CDR3 size: 15 residues. Trimming shortened V by 3 bases and J by 3 bases, and 13 bases separated the two germline ends. The CDR3 nucleotides are TGTGCCAGCAGCGCCTATTGGGGGATCTACAATGAGCAGTTCTTC. Amino acids: CASSAYWGIYNEQFF.

V and J are TRBV9 and TRBJ1-1; 7 nucleotides line up with TRBD1. CDR3 length: 15 amino acids. Trimming removed 2 bases from V and 1 base from J; junction bases left unmatched: 5. Germline CDR1 reads SGDLS; CDR2 reads YYNGEE. Here the CDR3 reads CASSVGRGSNTEAFF. The CDR3 DNA reads TGTGCCAGCAGCGTGGGCAGGGGGTCGAACACTGAAGCTTTCTTT.

The chain couples TRBV27 to TRBJ1-1; 8 bases align to TRBD1. J was trimmed by 4 bases and V by 5 bases; bases with no gene match: 6. Germline V gives CDR1 MNHEY, CDR2 SMNVEV (reference sequence). This CDR3 contains 14 residues. CDR3 residues: CASSGQGGSTEAFF. CDR3 nucleotides: TGTGCCAGCAGTGGACAGGGCGGTAGCACTGAAGCTTTCTTT.

This clone came up once. J is TRBJ1-6 and V is TRBV30; no definite D call. This CDR3 has 17 amino acids. The germline V gene has CDR1 GTSNPN and CDR2 SVGIG (reference sequence). With 0 bases removed from V and 0 bases from J, the gap between germline ends came to 12 bases. This CDR3 is CAWSVFETSSYNSPLHF. CDR3 in DNA: TGTGCCTGGAGTGTATTCGAGACGTCCTCCTATAATTCACCCCTCCACTTT.

This chain uses TRBV6-2 or TRBV6-3 with TRBJ1-3, with D possibly TRBD1 on 6 matching bases. This CDR3 region has 12 residues. The V gene's germline CDR1 is MNHEY and CDR2 SVGEGT. V lost 5 bases, J lost 10 bases, and 12 bases lay in between. DNA of the CDR3: TGTGCCAGCAGTCACCACAGGGAGACCATATATTTT. This gives the protein CASSHHRETIYF.

The chain is built from TRBV7-7 and TRBJ2-3; D remains unclear. Germline CDR1 reads SSHAT; CDR2 reads FNYEAQ (reference sequence). The CDR3 loop spans 15 amino acids. V lost 2 bases to trimming and J lost 0 bases, with 9 bases between them. The DNA for the CDR3 is TGTGCCAGCAGCTTAAATGCGATTAGCACAGATACGCAGTATTTT. Amino acids: CASSLNAISTDTQYF.

The chain has TRBV21-1 and TRBJ1-1. TRBV21-1 is noted as a pseudogene. The CDR3 is made up of 12 amino acids. The CDR3: CASSKPDTEAFF. CDR3 DNA sequence: TGTGCCAGCAGCAAACCCGACACTGAAGCTTTCTTT.

This chain links TRBV7-2 with TRBJ2-1; D assignment may be TRBD1 or TRBD2 (5 bases each). The V gene's germline CDR1 is SGHTA and CDR2 FQGNSA. There are 15 residues in the CDR3. Trimming removed 4 bases at V and 6 bases at J, with 16 bases between. CDR3: CASSSEPGGGNEQFF. CDR3 nucleotide sequence: TGTGCCAGCAGCTCCGAGCCTGGTGGGGGCAATGAGCAGTTCTTC. Combining the CDR3 with reference TRBV7-2 and TRBJ2-1 gives the whole variable domain GAGVSQSPSNKVTEKGKDVELRCDPISGHTALYWYRQSLGQGLEFLIYFQGNSAPDKSGLPSDRFSAERTGGSVSTLTIQRTQQEDSAVYLCASSSEPGGGNEQFFGPGTRLTVL.

The rearrangement links TRBV12-3 or TRBV12-4 to TRBJ1-5, with D unresolved. The CDR3 contains 13 residues. V was clipped by 3 bases and J by 0 bases, with 3 bases between them. Here the CDR3 reads CASSFGSNQPQHF. CDR3 in DNA: TGTGCCAGCAGTTTCGGTAGCAATCAGCCCCAGCATTTT.

CDR3 coding DNA: TGTGCCAGCAGCGTATTGTGGGGGAAACAGGGAGGAAACACCATATATTTT. Protein product: CASSVLWGKQGGNTIYF. The V and J genes are TRBV28 and TRBJ1-3, with D perhaps matching TRBD1 (6 bases). V lost 6 bases, J lost 4 bases, and 22 bases lay in between. Germline-derived CDR1 and CDR2 are MDHEN and SYDVKM. The CDR3 length is 17 residues.

The V and J genes are TRBV7-9 and TRBJ2-7; D gene ambiguous. Germline CDR1 and CDR2: SEHNR and FQNEAQ (reference sequence). The CDR3 runs to 11 residues. The V and J ends lost 5 bases and 7 bases respectively, with 9 bases between them. The CDR3 DNA reads as TGTGCCAGCAGCACCACAAGGGAGCAGTACTTC. Translating it yields CASSTTREQYF.

The chain recombines TRBV5-8 with TRBJ2-2; 9 nucleotides agree with TRBD1. Germline V CDR1 and CDR2: SGHTS, YDEGEE. The CDR3 is made up of 15 amino acids. Unmatched junction bases numbered 1, after V lost 3 bases and J lost 1 base. Here the CDR3 DNA reads TGTGCCAGCAGCTCGGGACAGGGGAACACCGGGGAGCTGTTTTTT. Translation: CASSSGQGNTGELFF. The complete variable domain, with remaining parts taken from reference TRBV5-8 and TRBJ2-2, reads EAGVTQSPTHLIKTRGQQATLRCSPISGHTSVYWYQQALGLGLQFLLWYDEGEERNRGNFPPRFSGRQFPNYSSELNVNALELEDSALYLCASSSGQGNTGELFFGEGSRLTVL.

V and J are TRBV24-1 and TRBJ1-1; TRBD1 might be the D (5 bases). The CDR3 sequence is 13 residues long. The V and J ends lost 7 bases and 5 bases respectively, with 13 bases between them. CDR1 is KGHDR, CDR2 SFDVKD, per germline. The CDR3 DNA reads TGTGCCACCAGGGACGGGGGTTTTACTGAAGCTTTCTTT. It codes for CATRDGGFTEAFF.

CDR3 sequence reads: CASSVGGTGNQPQHF. The CDR3, as DNA: TGTGCCAGCAGCGTAGGAGGGACAGGCAATCAGCCCCAGCATTTT. V gene TRBV9 combines with J gene TRBJ1-5, with 7 bases that match TRBD1. The CDR3 sequence is 15 residues long. V shed 0 bases, J shed 2 bases, and the junction held 2 bases outside the gene matches. Germline loops: CDR1 SGDLS, CDR2 YYNGEE.

The V call is TRBV11-3, the J call TRBJ2-1, with a possible D match to TRBD2 (7 bases). This CDR3 has 17 residues. Trimming stripped 1 base from V and 3 bases from J, with 16 bases between. Germline lookup yields CDR1 SGHNT and CDR2 YENEEA. The CDR3 coding sequence is TGTGCCAGCAGCTTAGGTGCGGGGGCGGGAGACTACAATGAGCAGTTCTTC. Translating gives CASSLGAGAGDYNEQFF. The full variable domain, completed using reference TRBV11-3 and TRBJ2-1, is EAGVVQSPRYKIIEKKQPVAFWCNPISGHNTLYWYLQNLGQGPELLIRYENEEAVDDSQLPKDRFSAERLKGVDSTLKIQPAELGDSAVYLCASSLGAGAGDYNEQFFGPGTRLTVL.

The V call is TRBV3-1 (or the pseudogene TRBV3-2), the J call TRBJ2-6; no firm D call. Deletions cut 6 bases from V and 0 bases from J, with 6 bases between. The germline gives CDR1 LGHDT, CDR2 YNNKEL (reference sequence). CDR3 length: 14 residues. In DNA, the CDR3 is TGTGCCAGCAGTCTGAGCTCTGGGGCCAACGTCCTGACTTTC. It specifies CASSLSSGANVLTF.

In its sample, this clone was seen once. Written as DNA, the CDR3 is TGTGCCAGCAGCCAAGCCCCTAGAGGGCAGTTCTTC. Translated: CASSQAPRGQFF. The chain couples TRBV4-2 to TRBJ2-1, with D unclear. The germline V and J ends were trimmed by 1 base and 12 bases, with 10 bases remaining between them. The CDR3 sequence is 12 residues long. The germline gives CDR1 LGHNA, CDR2 YNFKEQ.

The V and J genes are TRBV29-1 and TRBJ2-3; D unclear. The V end was cut by 6 bases, the J end by 0 bases, with 10 bases between. Germline-derived CDR1 and CDR2 are SQVTM and ANQGSEA. The CDR3 is made up of 13 amino acids. CDR3 region: CSVALSSTDTQYF. The DNA of the CDR3 is TGCAGCGTAGCCCTTTCTAGCACAGATACGCAGTATTTT.